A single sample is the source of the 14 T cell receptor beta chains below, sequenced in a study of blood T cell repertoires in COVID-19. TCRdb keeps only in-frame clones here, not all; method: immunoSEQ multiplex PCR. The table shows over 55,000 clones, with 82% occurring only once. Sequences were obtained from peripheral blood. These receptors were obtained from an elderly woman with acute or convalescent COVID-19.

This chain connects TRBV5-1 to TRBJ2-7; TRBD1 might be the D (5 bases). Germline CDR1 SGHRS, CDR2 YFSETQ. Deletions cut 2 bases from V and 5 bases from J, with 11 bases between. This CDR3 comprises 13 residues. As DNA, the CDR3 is TGCGCCAGCAGCTTAAGGGGTCGGGACGAGCAGTACTTC. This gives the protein CASSLRGRDEQYF.

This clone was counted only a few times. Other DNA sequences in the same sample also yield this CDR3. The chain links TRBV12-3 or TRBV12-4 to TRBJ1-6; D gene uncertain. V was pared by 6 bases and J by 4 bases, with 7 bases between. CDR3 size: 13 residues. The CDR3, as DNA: TGTGCCAGCAGACGGGGTTATAATTCACCCCTCCACTTT. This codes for CASRRGYNSPLHF.

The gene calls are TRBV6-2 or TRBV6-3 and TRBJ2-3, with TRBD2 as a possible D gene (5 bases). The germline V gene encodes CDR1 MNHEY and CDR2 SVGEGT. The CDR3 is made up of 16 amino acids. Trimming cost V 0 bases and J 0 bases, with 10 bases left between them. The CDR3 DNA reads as TGTGCCAGCAGTTACTCTCCGGGGTTGAGCACAGATACGCAGTATTTT. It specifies CASSYSPGLSTDTQYF.

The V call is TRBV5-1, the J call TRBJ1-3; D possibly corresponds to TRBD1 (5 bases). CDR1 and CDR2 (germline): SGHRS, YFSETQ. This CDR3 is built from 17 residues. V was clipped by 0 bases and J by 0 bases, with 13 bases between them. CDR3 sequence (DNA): TGCGCCAGCAGCTTGGGGCCCCAGGGTGACTCTGGAAACACCATATATTTT. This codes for CASSLGPQGDSGNTIYF.

CDR3 coding DNA: TGTGCCAGCAGCCACAGCGGGAGCGGGTTGGAGACCCAGTACTTC. It yields the protein CASSHSGSGLETQYF. The chain is built from TRBV3-1 (or the pseudogene TRBV3-2) and TRBJ2-5, with TRBD2 matching 8 bases. After removal of 3 bases from V and 5 bases from J, the junction contained 8 bases not matched to a gene. CDR1 is LGHDT and CDR2 is YNNKEL in the germline V gene (reference sequence). There are 15 residues in the CDR3.

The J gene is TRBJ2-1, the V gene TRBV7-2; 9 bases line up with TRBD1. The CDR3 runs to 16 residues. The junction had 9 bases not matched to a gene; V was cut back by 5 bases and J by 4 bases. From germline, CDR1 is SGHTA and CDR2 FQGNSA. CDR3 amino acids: CASSPTGTGIYNEQFF. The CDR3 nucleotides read TGTGCCAGCAGCCCAACCGGGACAGGGATTTACAATGAGCAGTTCTTC. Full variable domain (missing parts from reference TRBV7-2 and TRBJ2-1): GAGVSQSPSNKVTEKGKDVELRCDPISGHTALYWYRQSLGQGLEFLIYFQGNSAPDKSGLPSDRFSAERTGGSVSTLTIQRTQQEDSAVYLCASSPTGTGIYNEQFFGPGTRLTVL.

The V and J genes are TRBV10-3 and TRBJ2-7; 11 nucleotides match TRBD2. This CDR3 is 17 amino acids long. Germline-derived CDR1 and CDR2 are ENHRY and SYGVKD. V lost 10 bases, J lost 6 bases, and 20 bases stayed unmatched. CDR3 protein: CASRGRPTLAGGIEQYF. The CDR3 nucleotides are TGTGCCAGCCGAGGGCGACCTACCCTAGCGGGAGGTATCGAGCAGTACTTC.

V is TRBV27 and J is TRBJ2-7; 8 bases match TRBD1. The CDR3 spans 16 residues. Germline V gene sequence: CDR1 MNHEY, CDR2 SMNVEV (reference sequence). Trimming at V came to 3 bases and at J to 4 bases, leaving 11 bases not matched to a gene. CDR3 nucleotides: TGTGCCAGCAGTTTTTCTCAGGGGGCTATTATGTACGAGCAGTACTTC. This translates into CASSFSQGAIMYEQYF.

The DNA for the CDR3 is TGTGCCAGCAGCAAACAGGGTGGCACTGAAGCTTTCTTT. Translating gives CASSKQGGTEAFF. V usage is TRBV21-1 and J usage is TRBJ1-1; TRBD1, the table's D call, lacks a check against the DNA. TRBV21-1 is described as a pseudogene. The CDR3 runs 13 residues.

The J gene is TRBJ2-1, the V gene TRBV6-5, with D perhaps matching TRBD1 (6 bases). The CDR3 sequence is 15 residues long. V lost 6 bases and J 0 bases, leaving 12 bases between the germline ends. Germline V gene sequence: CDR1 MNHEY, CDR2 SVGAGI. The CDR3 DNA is TGTGCCAGCAGCTTCGACAGGCTCTCCTACAATGAGCAGTTCTTC. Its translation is CASSFDRLSYNEQFF.

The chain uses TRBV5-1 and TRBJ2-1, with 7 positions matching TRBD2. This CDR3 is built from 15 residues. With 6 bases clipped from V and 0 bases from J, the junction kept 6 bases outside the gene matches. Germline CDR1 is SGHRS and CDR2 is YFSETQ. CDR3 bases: TGCGCCAGCACCCGAGCGGGAACCTCCTACAATGAGCAGTTCTTC. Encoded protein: CASTRAGTSYNEQFF. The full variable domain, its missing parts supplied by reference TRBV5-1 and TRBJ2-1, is KAGVTQTPRYLIKTRGQQVTLSCSPISGHRSVSWYQQTPGQGLQFLFEYFSETQRNKGNFPGRFSGRQFSNSRSEMNVSTLELGDSALYLCASTRAGTSYNEQFFGPGTRLTVL.

CDR3 sequence (DNA): TGTGCCAGCTCTATTCAGGGAGGGATTGAAGCTTTCTTT. Translated, it gives CASSIQGGIEAFF. The chain uses TRBV18 and TRBJ1-1; D possibly corresponds to TRBD1 (5 bases). Per the germline V gene, CDR1 is KGHSH and CDR2 is LQKENI. Trimming cost V 6 bases and J 7 bases, with 15 bases left between them. This CDR3 has 13 amino acids.

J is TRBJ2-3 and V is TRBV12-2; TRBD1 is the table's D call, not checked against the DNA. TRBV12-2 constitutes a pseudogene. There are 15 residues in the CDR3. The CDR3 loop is CASRQRGGRVDTQYF. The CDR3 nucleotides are TGTGCAAGTCGCCAAAGAGGGGGCAGAGTGGATACGCAGTATTTT.

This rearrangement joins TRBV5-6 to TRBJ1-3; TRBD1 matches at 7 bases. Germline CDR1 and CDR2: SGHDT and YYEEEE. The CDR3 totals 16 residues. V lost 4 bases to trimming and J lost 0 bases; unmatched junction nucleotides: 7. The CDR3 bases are TGTGCCAGCAGCAAATCACAGGGGTACTCTGGAAACACCATATATTTT. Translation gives CASSKSQGYSGNTIYF.